This T cell receptor beta chain was sequenced in a study of identical twins. Study-wide results and caveats: There were fewer insertions in abundant cord blood beta clonotypes, but memory repertoires showed no such pattern. Invariant populations such as MAIT and iNKT cells could partly muddle zero-insertion analyses. Out-of-frame beta chain sequences displayed weaker excess sharing between twins.

The CDR3 is made up of 12 amino acids. The V end lost 4 bases, the J end lost 8 bases, and 9 bases lay between the germline ends. CDR1 is SGHVS, CDR2 FQNEAQ, per germline. TCRdb fed the 5' RACE reads into MiXCR, producing one record per CDR3 protein. The data hold 690,000 or so distinct CDR3 sequences, with approximately 9% observed a single time. This clonotype was seen many times. Its antigen remains unidentified. These data are also associated with another study on yellow fever vaccine responses in identical twins. From that study: Twins reportedly had a vaccine T cell response that seemed partly convergent, partly personalized.

The TCR comes from a woman aged 18-29 years in good health. V is TRBV7-8 and J is TRBJ2-1; D is unresolved. Sequencing used PBMCs. The CDR3 DNA is TGTGCCAGCAGCTCAGGCATTGATGAGCAGTTCTTC. Amino acid sequence: CASSSGIDEQFF.